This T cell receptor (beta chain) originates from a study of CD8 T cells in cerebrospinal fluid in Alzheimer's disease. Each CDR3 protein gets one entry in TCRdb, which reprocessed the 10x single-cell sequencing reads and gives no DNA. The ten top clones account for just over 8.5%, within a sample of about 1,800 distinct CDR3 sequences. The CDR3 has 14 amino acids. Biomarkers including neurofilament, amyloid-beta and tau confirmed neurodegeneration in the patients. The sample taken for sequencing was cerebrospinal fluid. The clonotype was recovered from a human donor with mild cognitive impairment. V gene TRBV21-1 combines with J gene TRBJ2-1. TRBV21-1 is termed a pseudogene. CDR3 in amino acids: CASSKGGGNNEQFF.